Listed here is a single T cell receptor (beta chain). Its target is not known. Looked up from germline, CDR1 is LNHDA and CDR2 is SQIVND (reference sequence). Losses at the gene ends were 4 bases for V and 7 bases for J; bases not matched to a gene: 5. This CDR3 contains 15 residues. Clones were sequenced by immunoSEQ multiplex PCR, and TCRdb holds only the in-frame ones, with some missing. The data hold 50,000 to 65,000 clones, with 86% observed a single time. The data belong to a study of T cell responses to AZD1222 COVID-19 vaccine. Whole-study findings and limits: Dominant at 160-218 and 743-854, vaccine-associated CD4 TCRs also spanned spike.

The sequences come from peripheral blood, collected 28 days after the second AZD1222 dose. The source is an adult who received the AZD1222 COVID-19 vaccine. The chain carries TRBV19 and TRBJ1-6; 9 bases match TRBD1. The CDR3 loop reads CASSTPDRGNSPLHF. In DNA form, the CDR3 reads TGTGCCAGTAGTACTCCGGACAGGGGAAATTCACCCCTCCACTTT.